The 9 T cell receptor beta chains below were found in one sample sequenced in a study of PD-1 blockade in mismatch repair-deficient tumors. Clones were sequenced by immunoSEQ multiplex PCR, and TCRdb holds only the in-frame ones, with some missing. This sample carries some 120,000 clones, 88% of them seen once, and the ten largest clones take about 10%. Here the sequenced sample was peripheral blood, taken approximately 73 weeks after starting pembrolizumab. These receptors came from an adult with mismatch repair-deficient cancer.

This chain uses TRBV13 with TRBJ1-2; 7 bases match TRBD1. The J segment lost 0 bases and the V segment lost 5 bases, leaving 9 bases of the junction unmatched. CDR3 length equals 16 residues. Germline CDR1 PRHDT, CDR2 FYEKMQ (reference sequence). The CDR3 nucleotides read TGTGCCAGCAGCGCGTCCGGGACAGTAGCTAACTATGGCTACACCTTC. It specifies CASSASGTVANYGYTF.

The V gene is TRBV7-2, the J gene TRBJ1-1, with 9 bases that match TRBD1. Germline V CDR1 and CDR2: SGHTA, FQGNSA. The CDR3 is 16 amino acids. Trimming took 4 bases from V and 5 from J; bases not matched to a gene: 11. CDR3 sequence: CASSSRTGGAGTEAFF. The CDR3 bases are TGTGCCAGCAGCTCCCGCACAGGGGGCGCGGGGACTGAAGCTTTCTTT.

This chain connects TRBV2 to TRBJ1-3; 7 bases are a match to TRBD1. The CDR3 has 15 amino acids. Germline loops: CDR1 SNHLY, CDR2 FYNNEI. V shed 5 bases and J 1 base; nucleotides not matched to a gene: 5. The CDR3 is CASSIDRASGNTIYF. CDR3 DNA sequence: TGTGCCAGCAGTATCGACAGGGCTTCTGGAAACACCATATATTTT.

This chain uses TRBV29-1 with TRBJ2-1; 13 bases map to TRBD2. Germline CDR1 is SQVTM and CDR2 is ANQGSEA. There are 16 residues in the CDR3. With V trimmed by 5 bases and J by 4 bases, 8 bases remained unmatched. CDR3 in DNA: TGCAGCGTTAGGGGACTAGCGGGAATTAGGTACAATGAGCAGTTCTTC. As protein: CSVRGLAGIRYNEQFF.

This clone was detected only once. In nucleotides, the CDR3 is TGTGCCAGCAGACCTTTCGGGGGCGCGTTTATCTACGAGCAGTACTTC. Translating gives CASRPFGGAFIYEQYF. The chain links TRBV6-6 to TRBJ2-7, with D possibly called TRBD1 or TRBD2 (6 bases each). Per the germline V gene, CDR1 is MNHNY and CDR2 is SVGAGI (reference sequence). V was pared by 6 bases and J by 3 bases, with 21 bases between. The CDR3 consists of 16 residues.

The chain links TRBV5-1 to TRBJ2-6; D perhaps matches TRBD1 (5 bases). Germline lookup yields CDR1 SGHRS and CDR2 YFSETQ. Trimming left V 0 bases short and J 1 base short, with 11 bases between. This CDR3 is 17 amino acids long. This CDR3 is CASSLDGARSGANVLTF. The CDR3 coding sequence is TGCGCCAGCAGCTTGGATGGGGCTAGGTCTGGGGCCAACGTCCTGACTTTC.

The rearrangement uses TRBV6-5 and TRBJ2-7; D may correspond to TRBD1 or TRBD2 (5 bases each). This CDR3 comprises 15 residues. V was pared by 0 bases and J by 3 bases, with 12 bases between. CDR1 and CDR2 (germline): MNHEY, SVGAGI. CDR3 sequence: CASSYSRGRNYEQYF. In nucleotides, the CDR3 is TGTGCCAGCAGTTACTCGAGGGGAAGAAACTACGAGCAGTACTTC.

The chain recombines TRBV7-8 with TRBJ2-3, with TRBD1 identical over 9 bases. J gave up 3 bases and V 3 bases, and 7 bases lay outside the gene matches. Germline V gives CDR1 SGHVS, CDR2 FQNEAQ. There are 16 residues in the CDR3. The CDR3 sequence is CASSFGVGQGTDTQYF. CDR3 in DNA: TGTGCCAGCAGCTTTGGGGTGGGACAGGGAACAGATACGCAGTATTTT.

Turning to this clone: This specimen includes other DNA sequences encoding the same CDR3. The V gene is TRBV27, the J gene TRBJ2-1; TRBD1 agrees at 11 bases. V lost 5 bases and J lost 3; bases outside the gene matches: 3. From germline, CDR1 is MNHEY and CDR2 SMNVEV (reference sequence). The CDR3 loop spans 15 amino acids. The CDR3 loop is CASSPGTGGYNEQFF. The CDR3 DNA follows: TGTGCCAGCAGTCCTGGGACAGGGGGCTACAATGAGCAGTTCTTC.